This TCR beta chain was recorded in a study of memory B cells and T cells in multiple sclerosis. Concerning this clone itself: What it binds is unknown.

Germline CDR1 and CDR2: SQVTM and ANQGSEA. V was trimmed by 4 bases and J by 4 bases, leaving 16 bases between them. The CDR3 runs 14 residues. CFSE-dim autoproliferating and CFSE-high non-proliferating T cells from unstimulated culture were sequenced separately. Cultures began with roughly 5x10^7 CFSE-labeled PBMCs, unstimulated for roughly 7 days, with replicate wells pooled. PBMCs were labeled with around 0.5 uM CFSE and cultured without exogenous stimuli. TCRdb keeps only in-frame clones here, not all; method: immunoSEQ multiplex PCR. The data show under 50,000 clones, roughly 82% seen once. The sequenced sample was PBMCs from blood kept in culture. This clonotype was obtained from a human donor with multiple sclerosis. The chain carries TRBV29-1 and TRBJ2-5; possible D gene TRBD2, 6 bases. In DNA, the CDR3 is TGCAGCGTTGCAGGCGGGGCTTTCGTAGAGACCCAGTACTTC. Residues: CSVAGGAFVETQYF.